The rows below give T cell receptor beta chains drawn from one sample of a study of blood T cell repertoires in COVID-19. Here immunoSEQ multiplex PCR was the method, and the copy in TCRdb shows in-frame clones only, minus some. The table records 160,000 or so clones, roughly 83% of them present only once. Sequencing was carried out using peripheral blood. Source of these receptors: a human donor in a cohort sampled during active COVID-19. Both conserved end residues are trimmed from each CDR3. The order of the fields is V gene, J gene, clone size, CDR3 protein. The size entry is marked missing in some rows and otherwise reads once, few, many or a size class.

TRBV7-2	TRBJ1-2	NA	ASSSSGGSYGYT
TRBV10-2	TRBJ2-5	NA	ASRTQRGTQY
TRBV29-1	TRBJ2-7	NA	SGRQGSSYEQY
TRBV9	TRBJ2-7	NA	ASSARDSNSYEQY
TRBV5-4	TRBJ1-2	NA	ASSFPQGANYGYT
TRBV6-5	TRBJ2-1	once	ASRTSGRPANEQF
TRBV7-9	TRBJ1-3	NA	ASSLGTGSGNTIY
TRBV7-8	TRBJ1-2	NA	ASSLARAGARVNYGYT
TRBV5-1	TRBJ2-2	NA	ASSLGGAVTGELF
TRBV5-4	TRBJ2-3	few	ASSLPNRIQADTQY
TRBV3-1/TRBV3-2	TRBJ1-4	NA	ASSRAGAVEKLF
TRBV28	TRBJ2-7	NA	ASSGWASGKGPREQY
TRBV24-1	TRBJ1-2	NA	ATSPRTTNYGYT
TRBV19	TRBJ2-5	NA	ASSMRQGLTETQY
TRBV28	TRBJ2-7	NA	ASSLLQTSYEQY
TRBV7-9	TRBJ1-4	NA	ASSLDGGRTTNEKLF
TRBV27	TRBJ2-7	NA	ASSFVGSSYEQY
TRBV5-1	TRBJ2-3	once	ASSYGTYRTDTQY
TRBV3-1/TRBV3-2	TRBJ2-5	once	ASTPTSGWETQY
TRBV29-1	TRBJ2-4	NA	SVRGLAKNIQY
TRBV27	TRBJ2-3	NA	ASSLGYRGLRADTQY
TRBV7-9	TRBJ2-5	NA	ASSLGGVEETQY
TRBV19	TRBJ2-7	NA	ASSFTSGAYEQY
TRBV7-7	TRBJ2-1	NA	ASSLQWLAGGRWHEQF
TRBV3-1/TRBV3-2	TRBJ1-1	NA	ASSQGTGASTEAF
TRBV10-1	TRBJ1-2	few	ASSGGTVGGYT
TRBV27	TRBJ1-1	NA	ASSLSGSMNTEAF
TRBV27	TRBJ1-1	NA	ASSPGARDTEAF
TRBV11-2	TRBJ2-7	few	ASSLVVQGPSTYEQY
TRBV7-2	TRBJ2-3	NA	ASSLDGSTDTQY
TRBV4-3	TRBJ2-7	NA	ASSQGGNSYEQY
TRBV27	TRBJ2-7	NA	ASSPSSYEQY
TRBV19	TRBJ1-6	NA	ASSIGDRGISPLH
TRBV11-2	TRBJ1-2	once	ASSATGGYGYT
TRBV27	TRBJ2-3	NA	ASSSPTSGTLGTDTQY
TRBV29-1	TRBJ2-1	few	SVRDPGQEQF